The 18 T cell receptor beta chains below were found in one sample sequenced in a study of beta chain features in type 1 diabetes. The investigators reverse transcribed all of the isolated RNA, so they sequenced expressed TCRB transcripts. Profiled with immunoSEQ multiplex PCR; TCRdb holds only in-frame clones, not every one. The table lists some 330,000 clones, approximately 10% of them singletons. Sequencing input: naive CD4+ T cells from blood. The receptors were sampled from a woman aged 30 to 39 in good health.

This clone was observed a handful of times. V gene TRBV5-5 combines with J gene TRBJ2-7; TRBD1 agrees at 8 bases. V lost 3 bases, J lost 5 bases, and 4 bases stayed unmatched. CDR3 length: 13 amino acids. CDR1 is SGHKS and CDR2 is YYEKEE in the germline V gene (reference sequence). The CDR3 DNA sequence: TGTGCCAGCAGCTCGCTGACAGGGGACGAGCAGTACTTC. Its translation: CASSSLTGDEQYF.

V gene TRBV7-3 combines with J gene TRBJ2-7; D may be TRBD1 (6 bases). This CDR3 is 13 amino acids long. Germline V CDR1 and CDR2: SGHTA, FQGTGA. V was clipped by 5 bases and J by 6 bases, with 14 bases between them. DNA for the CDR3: TGTGCCAGCAGCCCCACCCCAGGGGCCGAGCAGTACTTC. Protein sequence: CASSPTPGAEQYF.

The CDR3 protein is CAWGGQGGTQYF. In DNA form, the CDR3 reads TGTGCCTGGGGTGGACAGGGGGGGACCCAGTACTTC. The V and J genes are TRBV30 and TRBJ2-5; 10 bases are a match to TRBD1. The V gene's germline CDR1 is GTSNPN and CDR2 SVGIG (reference sequence). V lost 5 bases, J lost 7 bases, and 4 bases stayed unmatched. The CDR3 is made up of 12 amino acids.

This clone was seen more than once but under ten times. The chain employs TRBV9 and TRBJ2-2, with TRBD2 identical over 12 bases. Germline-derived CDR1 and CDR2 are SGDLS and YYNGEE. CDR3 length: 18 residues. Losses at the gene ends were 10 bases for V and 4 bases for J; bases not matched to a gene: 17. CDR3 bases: TGTGCCCGCCGGCGGGAGAGCCTAGCGGGAGGGGCCACCGGGGAGCTGTTTTTT. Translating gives CARRRESLAGGATGELFF.

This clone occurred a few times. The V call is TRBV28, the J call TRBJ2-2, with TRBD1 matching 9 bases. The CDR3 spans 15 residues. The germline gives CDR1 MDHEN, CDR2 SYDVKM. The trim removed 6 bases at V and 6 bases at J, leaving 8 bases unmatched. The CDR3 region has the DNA TGTGCCAGCAGCCCGGGACAGGGAGTTCCCGGGGAGCTGTTTTTT. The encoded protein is CASSPGQGVPGELFF.

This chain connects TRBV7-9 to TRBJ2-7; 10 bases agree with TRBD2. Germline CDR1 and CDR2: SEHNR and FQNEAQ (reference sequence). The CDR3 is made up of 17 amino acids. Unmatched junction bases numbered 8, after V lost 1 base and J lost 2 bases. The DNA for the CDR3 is TGTGCCAGCAGCTTAGGGCTAGCGGGAGCTGGAGCCTACGAGCAGTACTTC. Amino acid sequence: CASSLGLAGAGAYEQYF.

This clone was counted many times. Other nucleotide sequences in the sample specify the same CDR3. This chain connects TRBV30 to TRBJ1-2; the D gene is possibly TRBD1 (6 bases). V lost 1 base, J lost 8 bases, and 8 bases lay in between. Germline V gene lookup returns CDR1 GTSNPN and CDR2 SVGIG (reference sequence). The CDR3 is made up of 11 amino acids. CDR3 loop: CAWSGGGGYTF. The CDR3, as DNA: TGTGCCTGGAGTGGAGGGGGAGGCTACACCTTC.

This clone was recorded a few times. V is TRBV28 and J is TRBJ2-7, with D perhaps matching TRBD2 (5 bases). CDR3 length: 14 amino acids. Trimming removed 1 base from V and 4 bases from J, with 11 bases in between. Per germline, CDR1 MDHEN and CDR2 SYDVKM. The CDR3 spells CASSLSGNTYEQYF. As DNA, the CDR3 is TGTGCCAGCAGTTTATCGGGGAATACGTACGAGCAGTACTTC.

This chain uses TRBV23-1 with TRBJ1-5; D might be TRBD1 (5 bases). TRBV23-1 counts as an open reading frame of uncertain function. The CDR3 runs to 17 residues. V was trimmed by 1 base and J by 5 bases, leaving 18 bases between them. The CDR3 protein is CASSQCGAISGYQPQHF. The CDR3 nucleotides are TGCGCCAGCAGTCAATGTGGCGCAATCTCAGGGTATCAGCCCCAGCATTTT.

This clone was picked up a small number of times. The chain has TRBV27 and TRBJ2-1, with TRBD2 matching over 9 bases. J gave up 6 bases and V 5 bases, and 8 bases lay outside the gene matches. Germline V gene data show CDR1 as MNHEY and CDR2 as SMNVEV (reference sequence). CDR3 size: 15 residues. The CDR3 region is CASSRLSGGGNEQFF. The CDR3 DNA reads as TGTGCCAGCAGTCGCCTTAGCGGGGGAGGCAATGAGCAGTTCTTC.

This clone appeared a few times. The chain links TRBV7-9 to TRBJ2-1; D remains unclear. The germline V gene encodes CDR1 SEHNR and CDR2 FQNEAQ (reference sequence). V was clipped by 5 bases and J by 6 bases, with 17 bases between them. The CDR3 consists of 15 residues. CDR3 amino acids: CASSILGGLGNEQFF. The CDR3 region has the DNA TGTGCCAGCAGCATCCTGGGTGGGCTCGGCAATGAGCAGTTCTTC.

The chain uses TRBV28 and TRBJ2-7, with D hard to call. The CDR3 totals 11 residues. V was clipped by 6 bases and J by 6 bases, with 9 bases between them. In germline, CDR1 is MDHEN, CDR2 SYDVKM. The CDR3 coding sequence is TGTGCCAGCAGCACTCCCATCGAGCAGTACTTC. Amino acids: CASSTPIEQYF.

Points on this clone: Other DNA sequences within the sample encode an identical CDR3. The CDR3 loop is CATSRDRGNQPQHF. The CDR3, as DNA: TGTGCCACCAGCAGAGACAGGGGGAATCAGCCCCAGCATTTT. The rearrangement uses TRBV15 and TRBJ1-5, with 7 bases lining up with TRBD1. The V segment lost 0 bases and the J segment 4 bases; nucleotides outside the gene matches: 0. Looked up from germline, CDR1 is LNHNV and CDR2 is YYDKDF (reference sequence). The CDR3 runs to 14 residues.

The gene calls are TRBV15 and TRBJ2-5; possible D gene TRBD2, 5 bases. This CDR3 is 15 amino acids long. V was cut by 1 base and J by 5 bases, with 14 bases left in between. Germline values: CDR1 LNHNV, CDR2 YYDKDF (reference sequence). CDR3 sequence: CATSRVSTPGETQYF. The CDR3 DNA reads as TGTGCCACCAGCAGAGTTTCAACTCCGGGGGAGACCCAGTACTTC.

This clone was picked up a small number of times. As DNA, the CDR3 is TGTGCCAGCAGTCCCGGGCAAGGGACAGGGGGCGTCGAGACCCAGTACTTC. Amino acids: CASSPGQGTGGVETQYF. The V call is TRBV11-3, the J call TRBJ2-5; 12 bases line up with TRBD1. This CDR3 region has 17 residues. Germline V gives CDR1 SGHNT, CDR2 YENEEA. V lost 6 bases and J lost 5; bases outside the gene matches: 13.

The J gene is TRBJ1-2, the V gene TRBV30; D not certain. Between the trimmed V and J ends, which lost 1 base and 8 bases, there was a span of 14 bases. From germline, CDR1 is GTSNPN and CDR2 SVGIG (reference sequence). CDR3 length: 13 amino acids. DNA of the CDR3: TGTGCCTGGAGTGCGCCCCCGTATCGGGGCTACACCTTC. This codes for CAWSAPPYRGYTF.

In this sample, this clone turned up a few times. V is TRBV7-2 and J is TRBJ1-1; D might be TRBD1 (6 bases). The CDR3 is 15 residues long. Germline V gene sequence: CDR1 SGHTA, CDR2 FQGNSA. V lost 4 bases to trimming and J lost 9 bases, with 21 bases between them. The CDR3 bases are TGTGCCAGCAGCTATAATGCCGGGACACAGATTAAAGCTTTCTTT. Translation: CASSYNAGTQIKAFF.

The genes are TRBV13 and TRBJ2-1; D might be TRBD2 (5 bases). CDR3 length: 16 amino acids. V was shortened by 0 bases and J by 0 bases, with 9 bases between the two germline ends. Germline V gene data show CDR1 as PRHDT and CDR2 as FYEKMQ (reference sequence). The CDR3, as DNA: TGTGCCAGCAGCTTAGGCCGGGGATACTCCTACAATGAGCAGTTCTTC. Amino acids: CASSLGRGYSYNEQFF.